This T cell receptor beta chain was captured in a study of OX40 agonist ivuxolimab in advanced cancers. As for the study in general: Patients with hepatocellular carcinoma, melanoma, renal cell or head and neck cancer made up the dose-escalation patients. Participants, around 80% male, averaged approximately 60 years of age, ranging from about 23 to 90.

The CDR3 is 14 residues long. Per the germline V gene, CDR1 is MNHNY and CDR2 is SVGAGI (reference sequence). V shed 6 bases and J 11 bases; nucleotides not matched to a gene: 15. Clones were sequenced by immunoSEQ multiplex PCR, and TCRdb holds only the in-frame ones, with some missing. The sample has tens of thousands of clones, 85% to 90% seen once. This clone was seen a handful of times. The sample in question was CD4+ or CD8+ T cells sorted from blood, obtained in a trial of the OX40 agonist ivuxolimab. The sequence was obtained from an adult with an advanced solid tumor such as melanoma, head and neck, liver or kidney cancer. J is TRBJ1-2 and V is TRBV6-6; 7 nucleotides match TRBD1. DNA of the CDR3: TGTGCCAGCAGCATGGGACAGATCGGAGAGCGTTACACCTTC. Its protein product is CASSMGQIGERYTF.